The clone carrying this T cell receptor (beta chain) occurred many times. What it binds is unknown. TCR beta CDR3 sequences were amplified from RNA transcripts. Researchers ran a first-round RT-PCR on the TCR CDR3 using the HTBI primer set. Via MiXCR, TCRdb re-called the multiplex PCR reads, giving one row per CDR3 protein. The table records about 300,000 distinct CDR3 sequences, roughly 15% of them present only once. The CDR3 has 14 amino acids. V dropped 4 bases and J dropped 6; count of bases not matched to a gene: 6. CDR1 and CDR2 (germline): SGHDT, YYEEEE. The data belong to a study of T cells in Graves' hyperthyroidism and ophthalmopathy. Study outcomes and limitations: Blood shared most expanded thyroid clonotypes above 0.001.

The receptor was derived from a man aged 25 to 40 with Graves' hyperthyroidism. Sample: blood. The V call is TRBV5-6, the J call TRBJ2-3; 9 positions match TRBD2. CDR3 amino acids: CASSLIAGADTQYF. CDR3 sequence (DNA): TGTGCCAGCAGCCTTATAGCGGGAGCTGATACGCAGTATTTT.